Listed below are T cell receptor beta chains from one sample, sequenced in a study of T cell changes during pregnancy in multiple sclerosis. Some clones are missing from TCRdb's copy, which holds only in-frame ones; the method was immunoSEQ multiplex PCR. The sample consists of 70,000 to 95,000 clones, around nine tenths of them appearing once. The input for sequencing was CD4+ T cells from peripheral blood mononuclear cells, taken in the second trimester of pregnancy. Receptor source: a female donor with multiple sclerosis, enrolled in a pregnancy study. The CDR3 runs from the conserved cysteine through the conserved F or W. The D gene is left open where the match is weak. A clone size is listed for some rows: how often the clone was seen (once, few, many), or a class if it is expanded.

v_call: TRBV19; d_call: TRBD2; j_call: TRBJ2-1; clone_size: NA; cdr3_nt: TGTGCCAGTAGTATAGATGCGCTAGCGGGAGCCTACTACAATGAGCAGTTCTTC; cdr3_aa: CASSIDALAGAYYNEQFF
v_call: TRBV6-6; d_call: NA; j_call: TRBJ2-7; clone_size: once; cdr3_nt: TGTGCCAGCAGTTACTCGGTCGGGAGAGTTTCCTACGAGCAGTACTTC; cdr3_aa: CASSYSVGRVSYEQYF
v_call: TRBV29-1; d_call: NA; j_call: TRBJ2-6; clone_size: few; cdr3_nt: TGCAGCGTTACGGGGATCTCTGGGGCCAACGTCCTGACTTTC; cdr3_aa: CSVTGISGANVLTF
v_call: TRBV6-1; d_call: NA; j_call: TRBJ2-2; clone_size: NA; cdr3_nt: TGTGCCAGCAGTGGCCAGGGTTTCATGTCCGGGGAGCTGTTTTTT; cdr3_aa: CASSGQGFMSGELFF
v_call: TRBV6-4; d_call: TRBD2; j_call: TRBJ2-2; clone_size: NA; cdr3_nt: TGTGCCAGCAGTCCACTAGCGGGGGCCTCGAACACCGGGGAGCTGTTTTTT; cdr3_aa: CASSPLAGASNTGELFF
v_call: TRBV18; d_call: NA; j_call: TRBJ2-1; clone_size: NA; cdr3_nt: TGTGCCAGCTCACCACCAGACAACTACAATGAGCAGTTCTTC; cdr3_aa: CASSPPDNYNEQFF
v_call: TRBV10-2; d_call: NA; j_call: TRBJ2-3; clone_size: once; cdr3_nt: TGCGCCAGCAGTGAGTCCATTAGACGGGGACTGGTCAAAACAGATACGCAGTATTTT; cdr3_aa: CASSESIRRGLVKTDTQYF
v_call: TRBV2; d_call: NA; j_call: TRBJ2-7; clone_size: NA; cdr3_nt: TGTGCCAGCAGTGCTGCGGAGGGGACCGAGCAGTACTTC; cdr3_aa: CASSAAEGTEQYF
v_call: TRBV11-3; d_call: TRBD1; j_call: TRBJ1-6; clone_size: NA; cdr3_nt: TGTGCCAGCAAGGGACAGGGAGACTCACCCCTCCACTTT; cdr3_aa: CASKGQGDSPLHF
v_call: TRBV6-5; d_call: NA; j_call: TRBJ1-1; clone_size: NA; cdr3_nt: TGTGCCAGCAGGCGCGGGGGGGTGGCTGAAGCTTTCTTT; cdr3_aa: CASRRGGVAEAFF
v_call: TRBV6-6; d_call: TRBD1; j_call: TRBJ2-1; clone_size: NA; cdr3_nt: TGTGCCAGCAGTCCCCGGGACAGCTTTTACAATGAGCAGTTCTTC; cdr3_aa: CASSPRDSFYNEQFF
v_call: TRBV7-9; d_call: TRBD2; j_call: TRBJ2-5; clone_size: NA; cdr3_nt: TGTGCCAGCAGCTTAGAGGTCGTGGGAGGGCCGAGAGAGACCCAGTACTTC; cdr3_aa: CASSLEVVGGPRETQYF
v_call: TRBV10-3; d_call: TRBD1; j_call: TRBJ1-2; clone_size: NA; cdr3_nt: TGTGCCATCAGTGAACAGGGGAACTATGGCTACACCTTC; cdr3_aa: CAISEQGNYGYTF
v_call: TRBV28; d_call: NA; j_call: TRBJ1-2; clone_size: NA; cdr3_nt: TGTGCCAGCAGGAGAACAGGGAATACTGGCTACACCTTC; cdr3_aa: CASRRTGNTGYTF
v_call: TRBV29-1; d_call: NA; j_call: TRBJ1-2; clone_size: NA; cdr3_nt: TGCAGCACCTCGGACAGTCACTATGGCTACACCTTC; cdr3_aa: CSTSDSHYGYTF
v_call: TRBV5-1; d_call: NA; j_call: TRBJ1-2; clone_size: NA; cdr3_nt: TGCGCCAGCAGCTTGGTCGTGGGGCATTACTATGGCTACACCTTC; cdr3_aa: CASSLVVGHYYGYTF
v_call: TRBV28; d_call: NA; j_call: TRBJ1-3; clone_size: NA; cdr3_nt: TGTGCCAGCAGTTTACGGACAATTGGAAACACCATATATTTT; cdr3_aa: CASSLRTIGNTIYF
v_call: TRBV11-2; d_call: NA; j_call: TRBJ2-3; clone_size: once; cdr3_nt: TGTGCCAGCAGCTCGTCGGTCCGGGGTAGCACAGATACGCAGTATTTT; cdr3_aa: CASSSSVRGSTDTQYF
v_call: TRBV9; d_call: NA; j_call: TRBJ2-2; clone_size: NA; cdr3_nt: TGTGCCAGCAGCCCACATAGCGGAAACACCGGGGAGCTGTTTTTT; cdr3_aa: CASSPHSGNTGELFF
v_call: TRBV5-1; d_call: TRBD1; j_call: TRBJ1-2; clone_size: NA; cdr3_nt: TGCGCCAGCAGCTTGACCGGACAGGTCAACGGCTACACCTTC; cdr3_aa: CASSLTGQVNGYTF
v_call: TRBV11-2; d_call: NA; j_call: TRBJ1-5; clone_size: NA; cdr3_nt: TGTGCCAGCAGCAGAGAGTGGGGGGGACTAAATCAGCCCCAGCATTTT; cdr3_aa: CASSREWGGLNQPQHF
v_call: TRBV27; d_call: TRBD2; j_call: TRBJ2-5; clone_size: NA; cdr3_nt: TGTGCCAGCAGAGCAACTAGCGGGAGGGCCCGGGAGACCCAGTACTTC; cdr3_aa: CASRATSGRARETQYF
v_call: TRBV6-5; d_call: TRBD1; j_call: TRBJ2-3; clone_size: once; cdr3_nt: TGTGCCAGCGGAACCGGGACAGGGGTAGCAGATACGCAGTATTTT; cdr3_aa: CASGTGTGVADTQYF
v_call: TRBV5-1; d_call: TRBD1; j_call: TRBJ1-4; clone_size: few; cdr3_nt: TGCGCCAGCAGCTCATCCGGGACAGGGGACAAACTGTTTTTT; cdr3_aa: CASSSSGTGDKLFF
v_call: TRBV12-5; d_call: NA; j_call: TRBJ2-1; clone_size: NA; cdr3_nt: TGTGCTAGTGGTTTGGTACGTTTCCTCCAGGGGTCGACCTACAATGAGCAGTTCTTC; cdr3_aa: CASGLVRFLQGSTYNEQFF
v_call: TRBV7-2; d_call: NA; j_call: TRBJ1-4; clone_size: NA; cdr3_nt: TGTGCCAGCAGCTTAGGTCAGGGCGTAGATGAAAAACTGTTTTTT; cdr3_aa: CASSLGQGVDEKLFF
v_call: TRBV6-1; d_call: NA; j_call: TRBJ2-7; clone_size: once; cdr3_nt: TGTGCCAGCGACACCCAGGGGTTTTCCTACGAGCAGTACTTC; cdr3_aa: CASDTQGFSYEQYF
v_call: TRBV6-5; d_call: TRBD2; j_call: TRBJ2-7; clone_size: once; cdr3_nt: TGTGCCAGCAGCCCCCGGACTAGGGACGAGCAGTACTTC; cdr3_aa: CASSPRTRDEQYF
v_call: TRBV6-1; d_call: TRBD1; j_call: TRBJ2-7; clone_size: NA; cdr3_nt: TGTGCCAGCGGGGGACAGGTCTCCTACGAGCAGTACTTC; cdr3_aa: CASGGQVSYEQYF
v_call: TRBV14; d_call: NA; j_call: TRBJ2-2; clone_size: NA; cdr3_nt: TGTGCCAGCAGCCATTTCGGGAGTCGAACCGGGGAGCTGTTTTTT; cdr3_aa: CASSHFGSRTGELFF
v_call: TRBV28; d_call: NA; j_call: TRBJ2-7; clone_size: NA; cdr3_nt: TGTGCCAGCAGTTTTAGCACAGGGCCCTACGAGCAGTACTTC; cdr3_aa: CASSFSTGPYEQYF
v_call: TRBV18; d_call: TRBD1; j_call: TRBJ2-1; clone_size: few; cdr3_nt: TGTGCCAGCTCACCAGGGGGACAGGGCCCTTACTACAATGAGCAGTTCTTC; cdr3_aa: CASSPGGQGPYYNEQFF
v_call: TRBV19; d_call: NA; j_call: TRBJ1-1; clone_size: NA; cdr3_nt: TGTGCCAGTAGTATTTTAGATAACACTGAAGCTTTCTTT; cdr3_aa: CASSILDNTEAFF
v_call: TRBV5-4; d_call: NA; j_call: TRBJ1-6; clone_size: NA; cdr3_nt: TGTGCCAGCAGCTTTGGGAAGGGGTATAATTCACCCCTCCACTTT; cdr3_aa: CASSFGKGYNSPLHF
v_call: TRBV4-2; d_call: TRBD2; j_call: TRBJ2-7; clone_size: NA; cdr3_nt: TGTGCCAGCAGCGTCCGGGACTACCGCTCCTACGAGCAGTACTTC; cdr3_aa: CASSVRDYRSYEQYF
v_call: TRBV5-6; d_call: TRBD2; j_call: TRBJ2-1; clone_size: NA; cdr3_nt: TGTGCCAGCAGCTTCAGGACTAGCGCCAACAATGAGCAGTTCTTC; cdr3_aa: CASSFRTSANNEQFF
v_call: TRBV18; d_call: TRBD1; j_call: TRBJ1-6; clone_size: NA; cdr3_nt: TGTGCCAGCTCACCCGGGACAGCAAATTCACCCCTCCACTTT; cdr3_aa: CASSPGTANSPLHF